A single sample is the source of the 27 T cell receptor beta chains below, sequenced in a study of OX40 agonist ivuxolimab in advanced cancers. The protocol was immunoSEQ multiplex PCR, while the TCRdb copy is restricted to in-frame clones and leaves out a portion. Altogether around 26,000 clones are present, about 76% being singletons, with the ten largest covering about 32%. The material was CD4+ or CD8+ T cells sorted from blood, obtained in a trial of the OX40 agonist ivuxolimab. Receptor source: an adult with an advanced solid tumor such as melanoma, head and neck, liver or kidney cancer.

The V gene is TRBV27, the J gene TRBJ2-3, with 8 bases that match TRBD2. Per germline, CDR1 MNHEY and CDR2 SMNVEV (reference sequence). J gave up 2 bases and V 7 bases, and 8 bases lay outside the gene matches. CDR3 length: 15 residues. CDR3 nucleotides: TGTGCCAGCACCGAATTAGCGGGGATCACAGATACGCAGTATTTT. Its translation is CASTELAGITDTQYF.

A few counts support this clone. J is TRBJ2-5 and V is TRBV11-3; 10 nucleotides match TRBD1. V shed 5 bases, J shed 2 bases, and the junction held 17 bases outside the gene matches. There are 19 residues in the CDR3. Germline loops: CDR1 SGHNT, CDR2 YENEEA. The CDR3 reads CASSVSTGGPWALQETQYF. The CDR3 DNA is TGTGCCAGCAGCGTTTCGACAGGGGGCCCCTGGGCCTTACAAGAGACCCAGTACTTC.

The chain recombines TRBV11-3 with TRBJ2-3, with 10 bases aligning to TRBD2. The CDR3 loop spans 15 amino acids. V dropped 5 bases and J dropped 5; count of bases not matched to a gene: 7. From germline, CDR1 is SGHNT and CDR2 YENEEA. CDR3 in DNA: TGTGCCAGCAGCCCGAAGCGGGGGGGCCTAGATACGCAGTATTTT. Protein: CASSPKRGGLDTQYF.

The chain carries TRBV5-6 and TRBJ2-1, with D unclear. Germline loops: CDR1 SGHDT, CDR2 YYEEEE. Trimming took 0 bases from V and 2 from J, leaving 9 bases between them. The CDR3 is 15 residues long. This chain's CDR3 is CASSLELHTYNEQFF. The CDR3 DNA is TGTGCCAGCAGCTTGGAACTTCATACCTACAATGAGCAGTTCTTC.

This chain joins TRBV4-1 and TRBJ2-1; D perhaps matches TRBD2 (5 bases). Trimming left V 0 bases short and J 4 bases short, with 13 bases between. The CDR3 has 16 amino acids. Germline assignment: CDR1 MGHRA and CDR2 YSYEKL. CDR3 in DNA: TGCGCCAGCAGCCAAGACACTAGACTGAGATACAATGAGCAGTTCTTC. This sequence encodes CASSQDTRLRYNEQFF.

This clone appeared a single time. The rearrangement uses TRBV15 and TRBJ2-3; D is unresolved. Trimming removed 1 base at V and 5 bases at J, with 10 bases between. The V gene's germline CDR1 is LNHNV and CDR2 YYDKDF (reference sequence). The CDR3 consists of 14 residues. CDR3 residues: CATSRVFQKDTQYF. The CDR3 DNA sequence: TGTGCCACCAGCAGAGTATTCCAGAAAGATACGCAGTATTTT.

The genes are TRBV5-6 and TRBJ2-7; D tentatively reads TRBD1 or TRBD2 (5 bases each). CDR3 size: 14 residues. V was trimmed by 3 bases and J by 0 bases, leaving 10 bases between them. CDR1 is SGHDT and CDR2 is YYEEEE in the germline V gene. The CDR3 reads CASSSGTGSYEQYF. In nucleotides, the CDR3 is TGTGCCAGCAGCTCCGGGACGGGCTCCTACGAGCAGTACTTC.

The chain couples TRBV4-1 to TRBJ2-5, with 8 bases that match TRBD2. With the DNA end fitting TRBJ2-7 better, the J assignment may be wrong. Germline V lookup: CDR1 MGHRA, CDR2 YSYEKL. CDR3 length equals 16 residues. The CDR3 DNA is TGCGCCAGCAGCCACGTAGCGGGGACGTCGGTCTACGAGCAGTACTTC. It translates to CASSHVAGTSVYEQYF.

The CDR3 region has the DNA TGTGCCAGCAGCTCTCCGGGAAACCCCACAGATACGCAGTATTTT. Protein product: CASSSPGNPTDTQYF. The chain employs TRBV11-2 and TRBJ2-3, with D tentatively TRBD2 (5 bases). V shed 4 bases and J shed 2 bases, with 13 bases lying between them. Germline-derived CDR1 and CDR2 are SGHAT and FQNNGV. CDR3 length equals 15 residues. Filled out from reference TRBV11-2 and TRBJ2-3, the complete variable domain reads EAGVAQSPRYKIIEKRQSVAFWCNPISGHATLYWYQQILGQGPKLLIQFQNNGVVDDSQLPKDRFSAERLKGVDSTLKIQPAKLEDSAVYLCASSSPGNPTDTQYFGPGTRLTVL.

The V and J genes are TRBV6-1 and TRBJ1-2; D is perhaps TRBD1 (6 bases). The V gene lost 4 bases and the J gene lost 4 bases, with 19 bases spanning the gap. The CDR3 consists of 16 residues. Germline CDR1 MNHNS, CDR2 SASEGT. The chain's CDR3 is CASSGVLGGQGYGYTF. CDR3 sequence (DNA): TGTGCCAGCAGTGGGGTGTTGGGGGGGCAAGGCTATGGCTACACCTTC.

This clone is medium-sized in the sample. The chain is built from TRBV6-4 and TRBJ2-2; 9 nucleotides align to TRBD2. The germline gives CDR1 MRHNA, CDR2 SNTAGT. Trimming removed 6 bases from V and 6 bases from J; junction bases left unmatched: 17. This CDR3 comprises 18 residues. The CDR3 bases are TGTGCCAGCAGCGAAACCCACCCTAGCGGGATTGAGGCCGGGGAGCTGTTTTTT. This translates into CASSETHPSGIEAGELFF.

V usage is TRBV29-1 and J usage is TRBJ2-1; 9 nucleotides match TRBD1. The CDR3 length is 16 residues. Germline trimming cut 6 bases from V and 2 bases from J; bases unmatched to any gene: 11. The V gene's germline CDR1 is SQVTM and CDR2 ANQGSEA. The CDR3 DNA sequence: TGCAGCGTGGAGTCACAGGGGGCCATGACCTACAATGAGCAGTTCTTC. It yields the protein CSVESQGAMTYNEQFF.

With regard to this clone: One junction end disagrees with the germline gene, perhaps due to a read error. This chain joins TRBV7-7 and TRBJ2-2; D is unresolved. Per the germline V gene, CDR1 is SSHAT and CDR2 is FNYEAQ (reference sequence). This CDR3 contains 13 residues. Here the CDR3 reads CASRPVGTGELFF. CDR3 nucleotides: TGTGCTAGCAGACCCGTGGGAACCGGGGAGCTGTTTTTT. The full variable domain, completed using reference TRBV7-7 and TRBJ2-2, is GAGVSQSPRYKVTKRGQDVTLRCDPISSHATLYWYQQALGQGPEFLTYFNYEAQPDKSGLPSDRFSAERPEGSISTLTIQRTEQRDSAMYRCASRPVGTGELFFGEGSRLTVL.

This clone was counted once. This chain joins TRBV6-6 and TRBJ2-5, with D perhaps TRBD1 (6 bases). The germline V gene encodes CDR1 MNHNY and CDR2 SVGAGI (reference sequence). Deletions cut 4 bases from V and 0 bases from J, with 12 bases between. This CDR3 spans 15 amino acids. The CDR3 DNA reads TGTGCCAGCAGTTCCGGGACATCCTACCAAGAGACCCAGTACTTC. Its translation is CASSSGTSYQETQYF.

In its sample, this clone is large. The rearrangement joins TRBV15 to TRBJ2-5; 7 bases agree with TRBD2. The J segment lost 4 bases and the V segment lost 6 bases, leaving 5 bases of the junction unmatched. The CDR3 has 13 residues. The germline CDR1 and CDR2 sequences are LNHNV and YYDKDF (reference sequence). The chain's CDR3 is CATSVIAGETQYF. The DNA for the CDR3 is TGTGCCACCAGTGTCATAGCGGGAGAGACCCAGTACTTC.

CDR3 nucleotide sequence: TGTGCCAGCAGCTTAGGGCTAGGTTTTGGACTAATGAACACTGAAGCTTTCTTT. Translating it yields CASSLGLGFGLMNTEAFF. The J gene is TRBJ1-1, the V gene TRBV11-2; D is unclear. Trimming removed 1 base from V and 0 bases from J, with 18 bases in between. Germline lookup yields CDR1 SGHAT and CDR2 FQNNGV. This CDR3 comprises 18 residues.

This rearrangement joins TRBV10-1 to TRBJ2-5; 8 bases agree with TRBD1. Germline lookup yields CDR1 WNHNN and CDR2 SYGVQD (reference sequence). This CDR3 is 14 amino acids long. The trim removed 3 bases at V and 5 bases at J, leaving 5 bases unmatched. This chain's CDR3 is CASSDRGQTETQYF. CDR3 sequence (DNA): TGCGCCAGCAGTGACAGGGGGCAAACCGAGACCCAGTACTTC.

This clone appeared a few times. This rearrangement joins TRBV28 to TRBJ2-2, with D uncertain. Trimming cost V 3 bases and J 3 bases, with 8 bases left between them. Germline lookup yields CDR1 MDHEN and CDR2 SYDVKM. The CDR3 runs to 14 residues. CDR3 in amino acids: CASSLGRHTGELFF. DNA of the CDR3: TGTGCCAGCAGTTTGGGCAGGCACACCGGGGAGCTGTTTTTT.

Here the CDR3 DNA reads TGTGCCAGCAGCCCAGAGGGGGGACACCTTTACAATGAGCAGTTCTTC. Translating gives CASSPEGGHLYNEQFF. This chain joins TRBV7-9 and TRBJ2-1; the D call may be TRBD1 or TRBD2 (6 bases each). V shed 5 bases and J shed 4 bases, with 18 bases lying between them. The CDR3 consists of 16 residues. Germline CDR1 reads SEHNR; CDR2 reads FQNEAQ (reference sequence).

The genes are TRBV4-1 and TRBJ2-1, with 7 bases that match TRBD1. CDR3 length: 15 residues. Looked up from germline, CDR1 is MGHRA and CDR2 is YSYEKL. V dropped 0 bases and J dropped 8; count of bases not matched to a gene: 7. The CDR3 spells CASSQDSAGGDEQFF. The DNA of the CDR3 is TGCGCCAGCAGCCAAGATTCGGCAGGGGGTGATGAGCAGTTCTTC.

This clone was counted only a few times. This chain connects TRBV19 to TRBJ1-5; D ambiguous. Looked up from germline, CDR1 is LNHDA and CDR2 is SQIVND (reference sequence). V lost 0 bases, J lost 10 bases, and 16 bases lay in between. This CDR3 region has 15 residues. The CDR3 sequence: CASSIDLDGFEPQHF. For the CDR3, the DNA is TGTGCCAGTAGTATAGATCTAGATGGGTTCGAACCCCAGCATTTT.

The gene calls are TRBV2 and TRBJ1-5; 8 bases are a match to TRBD1. There are 17 residues in the CDR3. Per germline, CDR1 SNHLY and CDR2 FYNNEI. Unmatched junction bases numbered 10, after V lost 2 bases and J lost 4 bases. CDR3 residues: CASSELGQGPSNQPQHF. In DNA, the CDR3 is TGTGCCAGCAGTGAACTAGGACAGGGACCCTCGAATCAGCCCCAGCATTTT.

The chain recombines TRBV9 with TRBJ1-1, with a weak D call TRBD1 (5 bases). Germline V gene data show CDR1 as SGDLS and CDR2 as YYNGEE. This CDR3 has 14 amino acids. Trimming took off 4 bases at V and 4 bases at J, with 14 bases between the two ends. CDR3 residues: CASSYGRGSTEAFF. The CDR3, as DNA: TGTGCCAGCAGCTACGGACGGGGGAGCACTGAAGCTTTCTTT. Filled out from reference TRBV9 and TRBJ1-1, the complete variable domain reads DSGVTQTPKHLITATGQRVTLRCSPRSGDLSVYWYQQSLDQGLQFLIQYYNGEERAKGNILERFSAQQFPDLHSELNLSSLELGDSALYFCASSYGRGSTEAFFGQGTRLTVV.

This chain joins TRBV27 and TRBJ2-1; 7 bases fit TRBD2. The CDR3 is made up of 15 amino acids. The V and J ends lost 5 bases and 0 bases, in that order; junction bases with no gene match: 4. Germline values: CDR1 MNHEY, CDR2 SMNVEV (reference sequence). The CDR3 region has the DNA TGTGCCAGCAGTCTAGCGGCCTTCTCCTACAATGAGCAGTTCTTC. Amino acids: CASSLAAFSYNEQFF.

The V and J genes are TRBV13 and TRBJ2-7; the match to TRBD2 covers 11 bases. V lost 5 bases and J lost 4; bases outside the gene matches: 10. This CDR3 is built from 16 residues. The germline V gene encodes CDR1 PRHDT and CDR2 FYEKMQ (reference sequence). The CDR3 reads CASSETLAGGPYEQYF. DNA of the CDR3: TGTGCCAGCAGCGAAACGTTAGCGGGGGGGCCTTACGAGCAGTACTTC.

J is TRBJ2-7 and V is TRBV4-2, with 12 positions matching TRBD2. CDR3 length: 16 residues. With 1 base clipped from V and 7 bases from J, the junction kept 8 bases outside the gene matches. The germline V gene encodes CDR1 LGHNA and CDR2 YNFKEQ. Here the CDR3 DNA reads TGTGCCAGCAGCCAAGTTGAGACTAGCGGGAGTGATGAGCAGTACTTC. Protein: CASSQVETSGSDEQYF.

The rearrangement links TRBV6-5 to TRBJ2-7, with D unclear. The V gene lost 0 bases and the J gene lost 2 bases, with 5 bases spanning the gap. The CDR3 is made up of 13 amino acids. The germline gives CDR1 MNHEY, CDR2 SVGAGI. CDR3: CASSYSDTYEQYF. CDR3 bases: TGTGCCAGCAGTTACTCAGACACCTACGAGCAGTACTTC.